This T cell receptor (beta chain) was observed in a study of cytomegalovirus exposure and HLA in healthy donors. Findings and caveats of the study: For most subjects, TCR beta sequences were reported to predict HLA-A and HLA-B alleles with accuracy. Cytomegalovirus-associated status was assigned to around 160 TCR beta chains. V- and J-gene trimming in TCR beta was tied to a missense DCLRE1C variant by an analysis performed later.

The CDR3 covers 14 residues. Trimming took off 3 bases at V and 6 bases at J, with 11 bases between the two ends. Germline CDR1 reads SGHTA; CDR2 reads FQGNSA. Remarks on this clone: Its specificity is not known.

Vbeta (60) and Jbeta (13) primers were used in the PCR. Method: immunoSEQ multiplex PCR; TCRdb's copy keeps in-frame clones and lacks some. The sample lists around 150,000 clones; over 60% were seen once. Input material: PBMCs. The chain has TRBV7-2 and TRBJ2-2; D not certain. This TCR was sampled from a woman aged 50 to 60 in good health and CMV-seropositive. In nucleotides, the CDR3 is TGTGCCAGCAGCTTGCTCCGTACAGCCGGGGAGCTGTTTTTT. It translates to CASSLLRTAGELFF.